These 22 T cell receptor beta chains originate from one sample sequenced in a study of OX40 agonist ivuxolimab in advanced cancers. TCRdb's copy holds only in-frame clones and misses some; the assay was immunoSEQ multiplex PCR. The sample gives some 51,000 clones, roughly 90% of which show up once; around half is in the top ten. Sample: CD4+ or CD8+ T cells sorted from blood, taken in a trial of the OX40 agonist ivuxolimab. These TCRs come from an adult with an advanced solid tumor such as melanoma, head and neck, liver or kidney cancer.

The V call is TRBV5-1, the J call TRBJ1-4; D unclear. Per the germline V gene, CDR1 is SGHRS and CDR2 is YFSETQ. Trimming cost V 0 bases and J 4 bases, with 4 bases left between them. The CDR3 runs 13 residues. Here the CDR3 DNA reads TGCGCCAGCAGCTTGGAGTATAATGAAAAACTGTTTTTT. Translation gives CASSLEYNEKLFF.

The chain links TRBV4-3 to TRBJ2-7, with D perhaps TRBD1 (5 bases). Germline loops: CDR1 LGHNA, CDR2 YSLEER. V dropped 0 bases and J dropped 5 bases, with 11 bases sitting between them. The CDR3 covers 14 residues. The CDR3 nucleotides read TGCGCCAGCAGCCAAGAGTCAGGGCAGCACGAGCAGTACTTC. Residues: CASSQESGQHEQYF.

As DNA, the CDR3 is TGTGCCAGCAGTTTCACAGGGGATTTATATGGCTACACCTTC. It is translated as CASSFTGDLYGYTF. The chain uses TRBV27 and TRBJ1-2; 7 bases map to TRBD1. In germline, CDR1 is MNHEY, CDR2 SMNVEV (reference sequence). CDR3 length: 14 amino acids. The J segment lost 5 bases and the V segment lost 3 bases, leaving 6 bases of the junction unmatched.

The gene calls are TRBV10-3 and TRBJ1-6; perhaps TRBD1 as D (6 bases). Per germline, CDR1 ENHRY and CDR2 SYGVKD. Between the trimmed V and J ends, which lost 0 bases and 8 bases, there was a span of 11 bases. The CDR3 spans 15 residues. The CDR3 DNA is TGTGCCATCAGTGAGTCGAGGGGGAAGGATTCACCCCTCCACTTT. Translation: CAISESRGKDSPLHF.

The CDR3 coding sequence is TGCGCCAGCAGCTATTCACCCTCCTACGAGCAGTACTTC. This sequence encodes CASSYSPSYEQYF. The rearrangement joins TRBV5-1 to TRBJ2-7; no reliable D call. Trimming pared 3 bases from V and 0 bases from J, leaving 7 bases between. The germline V gene has CDR1 SGHRS and CDR2 YFSETQ. The CDR3 has 13 amino acids.

V and J are TRBV5-4 and TRBJ1-2, with D perhaps matching TRBD1 (5 bases). V lost 2 bases and J 8 bases, leaving 13 bases between the germline ends. The germline V gene has CDR1 SGHNT and CDR2 YYREEE (reference sequence). This CDR3 has 13 amino acids. The CDR3 reads CASSFQGGNGYTF. In nucleotides, the CDR3 is TGTGCCAGCAGCTTCCAGGGAGGGAACGGCTACACCTTC.

The V call is TRBV28, the J call TRBJ1-5; D is unclear. Germline-derived CDR1 and CDR2 are MDHEN and SYDVKM. The V and J ends lost 7 bases and 1 base respectively, with 8 bases between them. The CDR3 runs to 13 residues. The CDR3 loop reads CASKVLSNQPQHF. CDR3 coding DNA: TGTGCCAGCAAGGTGTTGAGCAATCAGCCCCAGCATTTT.

This sequence joins TRBV6-5 and TRBJ1-2; a possible D gene is TRBD1 (5 bases). In germline, CDR1 is MNHEY, CDR2 SVGAGI. There are 13 residues in the CDR3. Between the trimmed V and J ends, which lost 7 bases and 5 bases, there was a span of 14 bases. CDR3 coding DNA: TGTGCCAGCACCCGGGGCAGTTATTATGGCTACACCTTC. Its protein product is CASTRGSYYGYTF.

The chain is built from TRBV27 and TRBJ2-2; D tentatively reads TRBD1 or TRBD2 (5 bases each). Deletions cut 0 bases from V and 5 bases from J, with 19 bases between. The CDR3 runs 18 residues. Per the germline V gene, CDR1 is MNHEY and CDR2 is SMNVEV (reference sequence). CDR3 bases: TGTGCCAGCAGTTTATCCCTAGACAGCCTCTCGGGAACCGGGGAGCTGTTTTTT. Translation gives CASSLSLDSLSGTGELFF.

This clone was seen just once. Here the CDR3 DNA reads TGTGCCAGCAGTTTAGGAGGGTCGGGCTACAATGAGCAGTTCTTC. Translating gives CASSLGGSGYNEQFF. This chain joins TRBV27 and TRBJ2-1; D may be TRBD2 (6 bases). Germline CDR1 is MNHEY and CDR2 is SMNVEV (reference sequence). Trimming took off 2 bases at V and 3 bases at J, with 11 bases between the two ends. CDR3 length: 15 residues.

The V and J genes are TRBV28 and TRBJ1-1; the D gene is possibly TRBD1 (5 bases). Germline V gives CDR1 MDHEN, CDR2 SYDVKM. V lost 11 bases to trimming and J lost 5 bases, with 18 bases between them. The CDR3 is 13 residues long. The CDR3 loop reads CAAGRQGGTEAFF. For the CDR3, the DNA is TGTGCCGCCGGGAGGCAGGGAGGGACTGAAGCTTTCTTT.

The chain joins TRBV15 to TRBJ2-1; TRBD2 agrees at 11 bases. The CDR3 loop spans 16 amino acids. The germline V gene encodes CDR1 LNHNV and CDR2 YYDKDF (reference sequence). J gave up 4 bases and V 0 bases, and 2 bases lay outside the gene matches. CDR3 protein: CATSRDLAGGYNEQFF. CDR3 bases: TGTGCCACCAGCAGAGATTTAGCGGGGGGGTACAATGAGCAGTTCTTC.

The J gene is TRBJ2-5, the V gene TRBV4-3; 8 bases map to TRBD2. Germline-derived CDR1 and CDR2 are LGHNA and YSLEER. The V segment lost 0 bases and the J segment 5 bases; nucleotides outside the gene matches: 5. The CDR3 contains 15 residues. CDR3 DNA: TGCGCCAGCAGCCAAGATTTCGGGGGGGCGGAGACCCAGTACTTC. This gives the protein CASSQDFGGAETQYF.

This clone was found once. Other DNA sequences from this sample encode an identical CDR3 as well. The rearrangement joins TRBV19 to TRBJ2-7; D may match TRBD1 or TRBD2 (5 bases each). V gave up 3 bases and J gave up 0 bases, with 12 bases separating them. The CDR3 consists of 15 residues. CDR1 and CDR2 (germline): LNHDA, SQIVND (reference sequence). CDR3 in amino acids: CASSIGTGSSYEQYF. CDR3 sequence (DNA): TGTGCCAGTAGTATCGGGACGGGGAGCTCCTACGAGCAGTACTTC.

V usage is TRBV18 and J usage is TRBJ1-2; 9 bases match TRBD1. The germline gives CDR1 KGHSH, CDR2 LQKENI. Trimming cost V 6 bases and J 4 bases; bases outside gene matches: 12. The CDR3 extends over 16 amino acids. The CDR3, as DNA: TGTGCCAGCTCCCCCGAGGACAGGGGAAGGGTCTATGGCTACACCTTC. Its translation: CASSPEDRGRVYGYTF.

This clone is a singleton in its sample. This sequence joins TRBV29-1 and TRBJ2-7, with a weak D call TRBD1 (6 bases). Germline V gene lookup returns CDR1 SQVTM and CDR2 ANQGSEA. The CDR3 is 15 amino acids. Trimming left V 3 bases short and J 0 bases short, with 15 bases between. The CDR3: CSVEEERGFSYEQYF. Here the CDR3 DNA reads TGCAGCGTTGAGGAGGAAAGGGGGTTCTCCTACGAGCAGTACTTC.

The rearrangement uses TRBV28 and TRBJ2-1; D tentatively fits TRBD1 or TRBD2 (6 bases each). V was shortened by 7 bases and J by 6 bases, with 13 bases between the two germline ends. The CDR3 extends over 13 amino acids. Germline V CDR1 and CDR2: MDHEN, SYDVKM. CDR3 sequence (DNA): TGTGCCAGCATGAGAGGAGGGGGCAATGAGCAGTTCTTC. This translates into CASMRGGGNEQFF.

The rearrangement joins TRBV11-2 to TRBJ2-7, with D perhaps matching TRBD1 (5 bases). V was cut by 3 bases and J by 4 bases, with 13 bases left in between. Germline values: CDR1 SGHAT, CDR2 FQNNGV. This CDR3 is built from 14 residues. The CDR3 protein is CASSFSTARYEQYF. The CDR3 bases are TGTGCCAGCAGCTTTTCGACAGCGAGGTACGAGCAGTACTTC.

The rearrangement joins TRBV21-1 to TRBJ1-2; no check of the table's D call, TRBD1, against the DNA was made. TRBV21-1 is reported as a pseudogene. The CDR3 is made up of 18 amino acids. DNA for the CDR3: TGTGCCAGCAGCAAAGGGAGGACAGAAAATACTCTCAACTATGGCTACACCTTC. Amino acids: CASSKGRTENTLNYGYTF.

This clone has more than one count but fewer than ten. The chain carries TRBV15 and TRBJ1-4, with no clear D. Germline CDR1 is LNHNV and CDR2 is YYDKDF (reference sequence). V lost 1 base, J lost 6 bases, and 12 bases lay in between. There are 15 residues in the CDR3. CDR3 DNA sequence: TGTGCCACCAGCAGAGTATCCGAGGGCCATGAAAAACTGTTTTTT. It codes for CATSRVSEGHEKLFF.

The V call is TRBV7-8, the J call TRBJ1-2, with 12 positions matching TRBD1. Losses at the gene ends were 1 base for V and 3 bases for J; bases not matched to a gene: 6. From germline, CDR1 is SGHVS and CDR2 FQNEAQ. CDR3 length equals 17 residues. The CDR3 bases are TGTGCCAGCAGCTTAGTAAGGGACAGGGGGCCTCACTATGGCTACACCTTC. Its translation: CASSLVRDRGPHYGYTF.

The chain has TRBV5-1 and TRBJ2-7, with D possibly matching TRBD2 (7 bases). The CDR3 length is 17 residues. V lost 5 bases to trimming and J lost 5 bases, with 26 bases between them. The germline gives CDR1 SGHRS, CDR2 YFSETQ. CDR3 nucleotides: TGCGCCAGCAGTCCCGAAGTGGGCTGGGGGGGCTTCAACGAGCAGTACTTC. Amino acid sequence: CASSPEVGWGGFNEQYF.